This TCR beta chain was observed in a study of T cell repertoires in ileal Crohn's disease. Study context: TCRB immunosequencing input was about 520 nanograms of biopsy DNA per sample.

Time point noted: inflamed ileum from the surgical specimen. CDR3 length equals 16 residues. In germline, CDR1 is SGHNT, CDR2 YYREEE (reference sequence). V gave up 4 bases and J gave up 0 bases, with 13 bases separating them. About this clone: The antigen is undetermined.

Clones were read by immunoSEQ multiplex PCR, and TCRdb kept only the in-frame ones, dropping some. This sample has some 14,000 clones, with less than 85% found just once. General observations from the study: Mucosal expansions were suggested to be mainly CD8 T cells.

V usage is TRBV5-4 and J usage is TRBJ1-4, with D maybe TRBD1 (5 bases). Sequenced material: ileal tissue. This receptor was taken from an adult with Crohn's disease. The CDR3 DNA reads TGTGCCAGCAGCAGGGACCCTACTGCAACTAATGAAAAACTGTTTTTT. Amino acid sequence: CASSRDPTATNEKLFF.